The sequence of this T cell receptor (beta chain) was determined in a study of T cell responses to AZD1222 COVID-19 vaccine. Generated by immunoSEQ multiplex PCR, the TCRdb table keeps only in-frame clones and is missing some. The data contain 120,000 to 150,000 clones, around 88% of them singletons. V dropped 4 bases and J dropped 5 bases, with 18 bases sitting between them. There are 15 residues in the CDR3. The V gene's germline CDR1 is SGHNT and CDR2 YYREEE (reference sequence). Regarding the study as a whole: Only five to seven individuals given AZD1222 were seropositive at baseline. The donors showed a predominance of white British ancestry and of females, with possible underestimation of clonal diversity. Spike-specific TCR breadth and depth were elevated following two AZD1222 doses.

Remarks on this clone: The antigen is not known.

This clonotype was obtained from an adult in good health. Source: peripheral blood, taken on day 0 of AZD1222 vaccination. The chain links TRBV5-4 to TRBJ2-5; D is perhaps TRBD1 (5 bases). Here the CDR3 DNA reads TGTGCCAGCAGCCCTAGGACATCGAGCTGGGAGACCCAGTACTTC. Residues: CASSPRTSSWETQYF.